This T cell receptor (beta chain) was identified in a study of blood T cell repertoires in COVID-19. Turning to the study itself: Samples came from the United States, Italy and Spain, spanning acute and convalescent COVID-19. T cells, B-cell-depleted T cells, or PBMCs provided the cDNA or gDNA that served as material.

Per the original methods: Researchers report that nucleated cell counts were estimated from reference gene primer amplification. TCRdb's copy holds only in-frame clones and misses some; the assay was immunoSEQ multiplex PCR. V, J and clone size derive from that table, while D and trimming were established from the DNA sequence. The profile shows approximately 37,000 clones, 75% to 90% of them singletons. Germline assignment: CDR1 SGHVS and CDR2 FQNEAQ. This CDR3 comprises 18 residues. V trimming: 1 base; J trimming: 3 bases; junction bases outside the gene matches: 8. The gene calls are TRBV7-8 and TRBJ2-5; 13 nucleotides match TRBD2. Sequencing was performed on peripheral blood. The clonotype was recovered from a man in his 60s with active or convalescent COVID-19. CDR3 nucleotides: TGTGCCAGCAGCTTAGGCCTACTAGCGGGAGGGGTAGAAGAGACCCAGTACTTC. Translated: CASSLGLLAGGVEETQYF.